Listed below are T cell receptor beta chains from one sample, sequenced in a study of T-cell reconstitution after alpha-beta-depleted transplantation in children. TCRdb reprocessed the PCR reads with MiXCR, giving one entry per CDR3 protein. This sample has 85,000 to 120,000 distinct CDR3 sequences, with 6% to 9% found just once. Here the sequenced sample was PBMCs, taken before TCRalphabeta/CD19-depleted stem cell transplant. The receptors derive from a boy aged 2 to 10 with acute lymphoblastic leukemia, due to receive a stem cell transplant. Each CDR3 is given with its conserved first and last residue. Fields, in order: V gene, J gene, CDR3 length, clone size, D gene, CDR3 DNA, CDR3 protein. A D gene is named only where the DNA matches it firmly. Expanded clones get a size class; other rows say once, few or many, or leave the size out.

v_gene: TRBV15; j_gene: TRBJ1-6; len: 16; abundance: -; d_gene: -; CDR3nt: TGTGCCACCAGCAGAGAGGACAGCCCCTATAATTCACCCCTCCACTTT; CDR3aa: CATSREDSPYNSPLHF
v_gene: TRBV7-9; j_gene: TRBJ1-1; len: 12; abundance: many; d_gene: -; CDR3nt: TGTGCCAGCAGCTTACAGGACACTGAAGCTTTCTTT; CDR3aa: CASSLQDTEAFF
v_gene: TRBV29-1; j_gene: TRBJ1-2; len: 14; abundance: -; d_gene: -; CDR3nt: TGCAGCGTTGAGACCCAGGGCAACTACTATGGCTACACCTTC; CDR3aa: CSVETQGNYYGYTF
v_gene: TRBV5-1; j_gene: TRBJ2-3; len: 15; abundance: many; d_gene: -; CDR3nt: TGCGCCAGCAGCTTGGAAAAGAGGATCACAGATACGCAGTATTTT; CDR3aa: CASSLEKRITDTQYF
v_gene: TRBV7-3; j_gene: TRBJ2-3; len: 14; abundance: medium-sized; d_gene: TRBD2; CDR3nt: TGTGCCAGCAGTAGGAGCGGGGGGCTAGATACGCAGTATTTT; CDR3aa: CASSRSGGLDTQYF
v_gene: TRBV6-4; j_gene: TRBJ2-3; len: 14; abundance: many; d_gene: -; CDR3nt: TGTGCCAGCAGTGCCGGGACTAGCACAGATACGCAGTATTTT; CDR3aa: CASSAGTSTDTQYF
v_gene: TRBV5-1; j_gene: TRBJ2-7; len: 14; abundance: many; d_gene: -; CDR3nt: TGCGCCAGCAGCCGGGGCTCAGGAACCTACGAGCAGTACTTC; CDR3aa: CASSRGSGTYEQYF
v_gene: TRBV29-1; j_gene: TRBJ2-3; len: 13; abundance: many; d_gene: -; CDR3nt: TGCAGCGTTGACCCTCCCGAAGCGGATACGCAGTATTTT; CDR3aa: CSVDPPEADTQYF
v_gene: TRBV6-2/TRBV6-3; j_gene: TRBJ2-3; len: 14; abundance: many; d_gene: -; CDR3nt: TGTGCCATCTCTCCGGGCGGGGCCCCAGATACGCAGTATTTT; CDR3aa: CAISPGGAPDTQYF
v_gene: TRBV5-1; j_gene: TRBJ1-1; len: 12; abundance: few; d_gene: TRBD1; CDR3nt: TGCGCCAGCAGCCTCCGGACAGGCGAAGCTTTCTTT; CDR3aa: CASSLRTGEAFF
v_gene: TRBV5-6; j_gene: TRBJ1-6; len: 16; abundance: many; d_gene: -; CDR3nt: TGTGCCAGCAGCCTTCGGGTCCAGGGGAATAATTCACCCCTCCACTTT; CDR3aa: CASSLRVQGNNSPLHF
v_gene: TRBV5-1; j_gene: TRBJ2-2; len: 15; abundance: many; d_gene: TRBD1; CDR3nt: TGCGCCAGCAGCCCAGGACAGGGGAGGACCGGGGAGCTGTTTTTT; CDR3aa: CASSPGQGRTGELFF
v_gene: TRBV21-1; j_gene: TRBJ1-2; len: 19; abundance: few; d_gene: -; CDR3nt: TGTGCCAGCAGCAAGGACCAGGGGGCGGTTTCCCATCCTAACTATGGCTACACCTTC; CDR3aa: CASSKDQGAVSHPNYGYTF
v_gene: TRBV5-1; j_gene: TRBJ1-3; len: 18; abundance: -; d_gene: TRBD1; CDR3nt: TGCGCCAGCAGCTTGGACCCGGGACAGGCATTTTCTGGAAACACCATATATTTT; CDR3aa: CASSLDPGQAFSGNTIYF
v_gene: TRBV7-8; j_gene: TRBJ2-5; len: 16; abundance: -; d_gene: -; CDR3nt: TGTGCCAGCAGCCGTCGGGCACCAGAGTACCAAGAGACCCAGTACTTC; CDR3aa: CASSRRAPEYQETQYF
v_gene: TRBV7-9; j_gene: TRBJ2-3; len: 17; abundance: many; d_gene: TRBD2; CDR3nt: TGTGCCAGCAGCCTGGGACTAGCGGGGACCCGCACAGATACGCAGTATTTT; CDR3aa: CASSLGLAGTRTDTQYF
v_gene: TRBV20-1; j_gene: TRBJ2-5; len: 13; abundance: -; d_gene: -; CDR3nt: TGCAGTGCTTCTTCCGGGGTTTCAGAGACCCAGTACTTC; CDR3aa: CSASSGVSETQYF
v_gene: TRBV23-1; j_gene: TRBJ2-7; len: 14; abundance: many; d_gene: -; CDR3nt: TGCGCCAGCAGTCAATCGAGGGCCTCCTACGAGCAGTACTTC; CDR3aa: CASSQSRASYEQYF